A single sample gave rise to the 24 T cell receptor beta chains below, sequenced in a study of CD8 T cells in ankylosing spondylitis. Each CDR3 protein gets one entry after TCRdb re-called the 5' RACE reads with MiXCR. Of around 150,000 distinct CDR3 sequences listed, about 42% are singletons. The sequenced sample was synovial fluid, either unsorted or a sorted T cell fraction (not recorded which). The receptor set was obtained from a male donor with ankylosing spondylitis.

The chain links TRBV10-2 to TRBJ2-3; 7 bases are a match to TRBD2. The CDR3 totals 13 residues. J was trimmed by 6 bases and V by 6 bases; bases with no gene match: 6. The germline CDR1 and CDR2 sequences are WSHSY and SAAADI. Here the CDR3 reads CASRSGAGDTQYF. CDR3 coding DNA: TGCGCCAGCAGGAGCGGGGCCGGGGATACGCAGTATTTT.

A few counts support this clonotype. The chain recombines TRBV19 with TRBJ1-1; 8 bases map to TRBD1. V trimming: 5 bases; J trimming: 0 bases; junction bases outside the gene matches: 5. Germline CDR1 and CDR2: LNHDA and SQIVND (reference sequence). There are 15 residues in the CDR3. This CDR3 is CASSPGQGMNTEAFF. Written as DNA, the CDR3 is TGTGCCAGTAGTCCAGGACAGGGCATGAACACTGAAGCTTTCTTT.

This clonotype was recorded at least ten times. For the CDR3, the DNA is TGCGCCAGCAGCCAAGATGGCAAGAACTCTGGAAACACCATATATTTT. This encodes CASSQDGKNSGNTIYF. The chain employs TRBV4-1 and TRBJ1-3; no clear D. Between the trimmed V and J ends, which lost 0 bases and 0 bases, there was a span of 9 bases. The CDR3 loop spans 16 amino acids. Germline V lookup: CDR1 MGHRA, CDR2 YSYEKL.

V usage is TRBV7-9 and J usage is TRBJ2-2; 13 bases map to TRBD2. The CDR3 runs to 17 residues. Per the germline V gene, CDR1 is SEHNR and CDR2 is FQNEAQ (reference sequence). V lost 8 bases, J lost 4 bases, and 10 bases stayed unmatched. The CDR3 DNA reads as TGTGCCAGCCGCCGCGGACTAGCGGGAGTTCGCACCGGGGAGCTGTTTTTT. Translating gives CASRRGLAGVRTGELFF.

V and J are TRBV10-3 and TRBJ2-7; no clear D gene. The CDR3 has 12 residues. The germline V and J ends were trimmed by 2 bases and 6 bases, with 8 bases remaining between them. The germline V gene encodes CDR1 ENHRY and CDR2 SYGVKD. DNA of the CDR3: TGTGCCATCAGTGAGCCTTTGGGCGAGCAGTACTTC. Its protein is CAISEPLGEQYF.

J is TRBJ2-6 and V is TRBV28; possibly TRBD1 or TRBD2 for D (6 bases each). Germline V CDR1 and CDR2: MDHEN, SYDVKM. There are 16 residues in the CDR3. V was trimmed by 7 bases and J by 4 bases, leaving 17 bases between them. The CDR3 region has the DNA TGTGCCAGCACCTCGACGGGGGCGCGAGGGGCCAACGTCCTGACTTTC. Translated, it gives CASTSTGARGANVLTF. Filled out from reference TRBV28 and TRBJ2-6, the complete variable domain reads DVKVTQSSRYLVKRTGEKVFLECVQDMDHENMFWYRQDPGLGLRLIYFSYDVKMKEKGDIPEGYSVSREKKERFSLILESASTNQTSMYLCASTSTGARGANVLTFGAGSRLTVL.

This clonotype qualifies as medium-sized (0.01 to 0.1%). The rearrangement uses TRBV27 and TRBJ2-3; 12 positions match TRBD2. This CDR3 comprises 17 residues. Per the germline V gene, CDR1 is MNHEY and CDR2 is SMNVEV (reference sequence). Trimming at V came to 5 bases and at J to 2 bases, leaving 8 bases not matched to a gene. This CDR3 is CASSALLAGGHTDTQYF. The DNA for the CDR3 is TGTGCCAGCAGTGCCCTTCTAGCGGGGGGGCACACAGATACGCAGTATTTT.

The V and J genes are TRBV6-5 and TRBJ2-5, with D hard to call. From germline, CDR1 is MNHEY and CDR2 SVGAGI. V lost 0 bases, J lost 4 bases, and 12 bases lay in between. The CDR3 is made up of 15 amino acids. CDR3 coding DNA: TGTGCCAGCAGTTACTCATACGGAATAGGAGAGACCCAGTACTTC. Translating it yields CASSYSYGIGETQYF.

This clonotype turned up a few times. The chain recombines TRBV12-3 or TRBV12-4 with TRBJ2-1; TRBD2 matches 8 bases. This CDR3 has 17 residues. With V trimmed by 3 bases and J by 1 base, 8 bases remained unmatched. DNA of the CDR3: TGTGCCAGCAGTTTTGTGGCTAGCGGGCCTTCCTACAATGAGCAGTTCTTC. Residues: CASSFVASGPSYNEQFF.

The genes are TRBV4-1 and TRBJ2-2, with D uncertain. The CDR3 runs to 16 residues. Germline loops: CDR1 MGHRA, CDR2 YSYEKL. Trimming removed 0 bases from V and 0 bases from J, with 8 bases in between. Written as DNA, the CDR3 is TGCGCCAGCAGCCAAGAAAGGATGGCGAACACCGGGGAGCTGTTTTTT. This translates into CASSQERMANTGELFF.

This sequence joins TRBV29-1 and TRBJ2-5, with D possibly matching TRBD2 (5 bases). The CDR3 length is 11 residues. V was shortened by 5 bases and J by 5 bases, with 9 bases between the two germline ends. Germline assignment: CDR1 SQVTM and CDR2 ANQGSEA. DNA for the CDR3: TGCAGCGTTAAGTGGAGGGAGACCCAGTACTTC. Amino acids: CSVKWRETQYF.

The CDR3 nucleotides read TGTGCCAGTAGCGTGAGTAGCGGGGGATTTTCGTATGAGCAGTTCTTC. Residues: CASSVSSGGFSYEQFF. The chain couples TRBV19 to TRBJ2-1; 9 positions agree with TRBD2. The germline V gene encodes CDR1 LNHDA and CDR2 SQIVND (reference sequence). CDR3 size: 16 residues. Unmatched junction bases numbered 14, after V lost 6 bases and J lost 8 bases.

The rearrangement uses TRBV6-5 and TRBJ2-1; 10 bases line up with TRBD2. CDR1 is MNHEY, CDR2 SVGAGI, per germline. V shed 4 bases, J shed 7 bases, and the junction held 10 bases outside the gene matches. The CDR3 totals 16 residues. CDR3 nucleotide sequence: TGTGCCAGCAGTTCTCAGCGGGAGGGCCAGGGGAATGAGCAGTTCTTC. Protein product: CASSSQREGQGNEQFF.

In this sample, this clonotype turned up a few times. The chain couples TRBV5-1 to TRBJ2-2; D uncertain. The CDR3 covers 15 residues. Germline V gene data show CDR1 as SGHRS and CDR2 as YFSETQ. V shed 10 bases and J shed 4 bases, with 20 bases lying between them. CDR3 sequence reads: CAPIPVDSGTGELFF. CDR3 nucleotides: TGCGCCCCAATCCCGGTGGATTCCGGCACCGGGGAGCTGTTTTTT.

V usage is TRBV5-8 and J usage is TRBJ2-1; 8 bases are a match to TRBD1. V trimming: 2 bases; J trimming: 8 bases; junction bases outside the gene matches: 9. This CDR3 is 15 amino acids long. Per germline, CDR1 SGHTS and CDR2 YDEGEE. CDR3 region: CASSLDRGRMDEQFF. The CDR3 bases are TGTGCCAGCAGCTTAGACAGGGGAAGGATGGATGAGCAGTTCTTC.

The V and J genes are TRBV12-3 or TRBV12-4 and TRBJ2-7; D may match TRBD1 or TRBD2 (5 bases each). The V gene lost 3 bases and the J gene lost 0 bases, with 12 bases spanning the gap. The CDR3 covers 15 residues. CDR3 region: CASSLLGPNSYEQYF. CDR3 bases: TGTGCCAGCAGTTTGTTGGGACCTAACTCCTACGAGCAGTACTTC.

CDR3 nucleotide sequence: TGTGCCAGCAGCCCGGGGGGCGTTTGGGGCTACACCTTC. It yields the protein CASSPGGVWGYTF. J is TRBJ1-2 and V is TRBV9; D is possibly TRBD1 (6 bases). Between the trimmed V and J ends, which lost 4 bases and 8 bases, there was a span of 15 bases. Per germline, CDR1 SGDLS and CDR2 YYNGEE. The CDR3 covers 13 residues.

This chain joins TRBV28 and TRBJ1-6, with D unclear. This CDR3 has 15 amino acids. Germline lookup yields CDR1 MDHEN and CDR2 SYDVKM. Trimming removed 5 bases from V and 10 bases from J, with 18 bases in between. As DNA, the CDR3 is TGTGCCAGCAGTCCGCTCCTGGCGGGTAACTCACCCCTCCACTTT. It translates to CASSPLLAGNSPLHF.

This clonotype has only a few counts. The V call is TRBV19, the J call TRBJ2-1; TRBD2 agrees at 7 bases. CDR1 is LNHDA, CDR2 SQIVND, per germline (reference sequence). The CDR3 is 15 residues long. J gave up 0 bases and V 5 bases, and 4 bases lay outside the gene matches. The CDR3 loop reads CASSSAGTSYNEQFF. The CDR3 DNA sequence: TGTGCCAGTAGTTCAGCGGGGACCTCCTACAATGAGCAGTTCTTC.

The rearrangement links TRBV4-1 to TRBJ1-6; no reliable D call. This CDR3 spans 11 amino acids. V was trimmed by 2 bases and J by 7 bases, leaving 0 bases between them. CDR1 and CDR2 from the germline V gene are MGHRA and YSYEKL. The CDR3 region is CASSQNSPLHF. The CDR3 region has the DNA TGCGCCAGCAGCCAAAATTCACCCCTCCACTTT.

The chain joins TRBV29-1 to TRBJ2-3, with 15 bases identical to TRBD2. J lost 2 bases, V lost 6 bases, and 6 bases had no gene match. CDR1 is SQVTM and CDR2 is ANQGSEA in the germline V gene. The CDR3 spans 16 residues. The CDR3 reads CSVAGTSGRPTDTQYF. The CDR3 DNA reads as TGCAGCGTCGCCGGGACTAGCGGGAGGCCCACAGATACGCAGTATTTT.

This clonotype was seen more than once but under ten times. The chain recombines TRBV10-3 with TRBJ2-7, with 9 bases lining up with TRBD1. The trim removed 8 bases at V and 2 bases at J, leaving 10 bases unmatched. The length of the CDR3 is 15 residues. Germline lookup yields CDR1 ENHRY and CDR2 SYGVKD. CDR3: CAILVRDRVTYEQYF. In DNA, the CDR3 is TGTGCCATCCTGGTCCGGGACAGGGTTACCTACGAGCAGTACTTC.

This rearrangement joins TRBV9 to TRBJ2-3; D is unclear. CDR3 length: 15 residues. V dropped 3 bases and J dropped 1 base, with 12 bases sitting between them. CDR1 is SGDLS and CDR2 is YYNGEE in the germline V gene. CDR3 DNA: TGTGCCAGCAGCGGAATCGACTGGCGCACAGATACGCAGTATTTT. Amino acid sequence: CASSGIDWRTDTQYF.

This clonotype came up a few times. The rearrangement links TRBV28 to TRBJ2-7; D gene uncertain. The V and J ends lost 6 bases and 3 bases respectively, with 33 bases between them. The CDR3 spans 20 residues. Germline CDR1 MDHEN, CDR2 SYDVKM. Here the CDR3 DNA reads TGTGCCAGCAGATCCTTTGACGGGCGCGTCTGGAGCTCCTATTTCTACGAGCAGTACTTC. It translates to CASRSFDGRVWSSYFYEQYF.